Below, one T cell receptor (beta chain) is given with its context. The J segment lost 1 base and the V segment lost 5 bases, leaving 9 bases of the junction unmatched. The CDR3 sequence is 16 residues long. The germline gives CDR1 SGHAT, CDR2 FQNNGV. The data derive from a study of cytomegalovirus exposure and HLA in healthy donors. In the PCR, 60 Vbeta and 13 Jbeta primers were used. Only in-frame clones appear in the TCRdb table, and some are missing; sequencing was by immunoSEQ multiplex PCR. The table records almost 65,000 clones, under 85% of them present only once. The sequence derives from a male donor in good health and CMV-seropositive. The V gene is TRBV11-2, the J gene TRBJ2-3, with 7 bases aligning to TRBD2. The material sequenced was PBMCs. The CDR3 coding sequence is TGTGCCAGCAGCATCCCGGGACTACTTCGCACAGATACGCAGTATTTT. It yields the protein CASSIPGLLRTDTQYF.